These 7 T cell receptor beta chains originate from one sample sequenced in a study of blood T cell repertoires in COVID-19. Only in-frame clones appear in the TCRdb table, and some are missing; sequencing was by immunoSEQ multiplex PCR. This table holds 400,000 to 550,000 clones, around 88% found once. Material: peripheral blood. The receptors shown here come from a woman aged 25 to 39 with acute or convalescent COVID-19.

This clone occurred once. The CDR3 coding sequence is TGTGCCAGCAGCCTCACAGGACAGGGGATAGGGCATGGCTACACCTTC. This gives the protein CASSLTGQGIGHGYTF. The chain couples TRBV9 to TRBJ1-2; 9 bases line up with TRBD1. V shed 4 bases and J 6 bases; nucleotides not matched to a gene: 13. From germline, CDR1 is SGDLS and CDR2 YYNGEE. CDR3 size: 16 residues.

The rearrangement joins TRBV27 to TRBJ1-6; D is possibly TRBD1 (6 bases). Germline-derived CDR1 and CDR2 are MNHEY and SMNVEV (reference sequence). The CDR3 is 16 amino acids. V was pared by 6 bases and J by 9 bases, with 21 bases between. CDR3 nucleotide sequence: TGTGCCAGCAGGCCCGGGGGGGGACAAAGCACTTCACCCCTCCACTTT. This codes for CASRPGGGQSTSPLHF.

The chain couples TRBV11-1 to TRBJ2-2; 7 bases are shared with TRBD2. V dropped 2 bases and J dropped 3; count of bases not matched to a gene: 6. In germline, CDR1 is SGHAT, CDR2 FQDESV (reference sequence). The CDR3 length is 16 residues. The CDR3 coding sequence is TGTGCCAGCAGCTTATCGACGGGGGGAGACACCGGGGAGCTGTTTTTT. Amino acids: CASSLSTGGDTGELFF.

The chain combines TRBV18 with TRBJ2-7, with 8 bases aligning to TRBD1. The germline CDR1 and CDR2 sequences are KGHSH and LQKENI. The CDR3 has 14 residues. The V segment lost 5 bases and the J segment 3 bases; nucleotides outside the gene matches: 6. The CDR3 region has the DNA TGTGCCAGCTCATCGGGACAGGTCGGCTACGAGCAGTACTTC. Protein: CASSSGQVGYEQYF.

This chain uses TRBV9 with TRBJ1-2; D remains unclear. With 0 bases removed from V and 6 bases from J, the gap between germline ends came to 9 bases. Germline values: CDR1 SGDLS, CDR2 YYNGEE. The CDR3 consists of 13 residues. CDR3 sequence (DNA): TGTGCCAGCAGCGTAGGATTGGGCGATGGCTACACCTTC. Encoded protein: CASSVGLGDGYTF.

This sequence joins TRBV19 and TRBJ1-5, with D uncertain. V shed 11 bases and J shed 6 bases, with 17 bases lying between them. CDR3 length: 13 amino acids. CDR1 is LNHDA and CDR2 is SQIVND in the germline V gene (reference sequence). The CDR3, as DNA: TGTGCCGTAGGTACGGGGAGGGCTCAGCCCCAGCATTTT. As protein: CAVGTGRAQPQHF.

The rearrangement uses TRBV6-1 and TRBJ2-7, with a tentative D call TRBD2 (5 bases). V gave up 3 bases and J gave up 0 bases, with 21 bases separating them. Germline V CDR1 and CDR2: MNHNS, SASEGT. The CDR3 is made up of 18 amino acids. CDR3 DNA sequence: TGTGCCAGCAGTGACGGAAGGCGGGTTGGAGGATACTCCTACGAGCAGTACTTC. Protein product: CASSDGRRVGGYSYEQYF.